This passage covers 28 T cell receptor beta chains from one sample sequenced in a study of shared clonotypes between healthy human individuals. Sequenced by immunoSEQ multiplex PCR; TCRdb stores in-frame clones only, minus some. The sample has some 1.5 million clones, under 99% seen once. Sequenced: naive CD4+ T cells sorted from blood. Subset indicated: CD45RA+ positively selected. The receptors were sampled from a man aged 25 to 45 in good health.

This chain uses TRBV19 with TRBJ2-7; 9 bases map to TRBD1. V trimming: 4 bases; J trimming: 1 base; junction bases outside the gene matches: 8. Per germline, CDR1 LNHDA and CDR2 SQIVND (reference sequence). There are 16 residues in the CDR3. CDR3 nucleotides: TGTGCCAGTAGTAGAAATACCGGGACAGGGTCCTACGAGCAGTACTTC. This codes for CASSRNTGTGSYEQYF.

J is TRBJ2-4 and V is TRBV27, with a weak D call TRBD1 (6 bases). This CDR3 contains 12 residues. V lost 4 bases and J 7 bases, leaving 8 bases between the germline ends. Germline values: CDR1 MNHEY, CDR2 SMNVEV (reference sequence). CDR3 nucleotides: TGTGCCAGCAGTTCCACAGGGAACATTCAGTACTTC. This translates into CASSSTGNIQYF.

V is TRBV9 and J is TRBJ2-2; D gene uncertain. Trimming pared 0 bases from V and 6 bases from J, leaving 12 bases between. The CDR3 spans 15 residues. Germline values: CDR1 SGDLS, CDR2 YYNGEE. The CDR3: CASSVGASQSGELFF. In DNA, the CDR3 is TGTGCCAGCAGCGTAGGGGCCAGTCAGTCCGGGGAGCTGTTTTTT.

The chain employs TRBV10-2 and TRBJ2-7; D is perhaps TRBD2 (5 bases). Germline assignment: CDR1 WSHSY and CDR2 SAAADI. V shed 4 bases and J shed 2 bases, with 12 bases lying between them. The CDR3 runs 14 residues. CDR3 sequence reads: CASSGAGLTYEQYF. DNA of the CDR3: TGCGCCAGCAGTGGGGCGGGTTTAACCTACGAGCAGTACTTC.

Of note for this clone: Additional DNA sequences in this sample encode the identical CDR3. The V call is TRBV30, the J call TRBJ1-1; weak D call: TRBD1 (6 bases). Germline CDR1 GTSNPN, CDR2 SVGIG (reference sequence). With 3 bases removed from V and 5 bases from J, the gap between germline ends came to 10 bases. The CDR3 is 12 residues long. The CDR3 region has the DNA TGTGCCTGGAGCCCACAGGGAACTGAAGCTTTCTTT. Translated: CAWSPQGTEAFF.

The rearrangement joins TRBV2 to TRBJ1-2; the match to TRBD1 covers 8 bases. Germline assignment: CDR1 SNHLY and CDR2 FYNNEI. The J segment lost 6 bases and the V segment lost 3 bases, leaving 6 bases of the junction unmatched. The CDR3 sequence is 14 residues long. This CDR3 is CASSERTGHHGYTF. DNA of the CDR3: TGTGCCAGCAGTGAGAGGACAGGGCACCATGGCTACACCTTC. Based on the CDR3 plus reference TRBV2 and TRBJ1-2, the full variable domain is EPEVTQTPSHQVTQMGQEVILRCVPISNHLYFYWYRQILGQKVEFLVSFYNNEISEKSEIFDDQFSVERPDGSNFTLKIRSTKLEDSAMYFCASSERTGHHGYTFGSGTRLTVV.

The V call is TRBV23-1, the J call TRBJ1-5, with D possibly matching TRBD1 (6 bases). TRBV23-1 is given ORF status, its function remaining uncertain. V gave up 7 bases and J gave up 7 bases, with 17 bases separating them. The CDR3 extends over 14 amino acids. The CDR3: CASKTGVGEQPQHF. The DNA of the CDR3 is TGCGCCAGCAAGACAGGCGTAGGCGAACAGCCCCAGCATTTT.

This chain connects TRBV6-1 to TRBJ1-5, with D unclear. Germline values: CDR1 MNHNS, CDR2 SASEGT. V was shortened by 7 bases and J by 6 bases, with 16 bases between the two germline ends. CDR3 length: 14 residues. Written as DNA, the CDR3 is TGTGCCAGCATGACGGGTCCGGAGGTTCAGCCCCAGCATTTT. It yields the protein CASMTGPEVQPQHF.

The chain carries TRBV19 and TRBJ2-1; 10 bases align to TRBD2. Germline V gives CDR1 LNHDA, CDR2 SQIVND (reference sequence). CDR3 size: 17 residues. J lost 0 bases, V lost 3 bases, and 5 bases had no gene match. CDR3 sequence: CASSILAGGRSYNEQFF. The CDR3 nucleotides are TGTGCCAGTAGTATTTTAGCGGGAGGCCGCTCCTACAATGAGCAGTTCTTC.

The rearrangement uses TRBV7-9 and TRBJ1-2, with TRBD1 matching 8 bases. Germline V CDR1 and CDR2: SEHNR, FQNEAQ (reference sequence). Losses at the gene ends were 4 bases for V and 1 base for J; bases not matched to a gene: 11. This CDR3 has 17 residues. CDR3 coding DNA: TGTGCCAGCAGCTACTCCTCCGACAGGGGTCGTAACTATGGCTACACCTTC. Protein sequence: CASSYSSDRGRNYGYTF.

V usage is TRBV7-6 and J usage is TRBJ2-1, with D tentatively TRBD1 (6 bases). Germline loops: CDR1 SGHVS, CDR2 FNYEAQ. The CDR3 has 16 residues. With 0 bases removed from V and 6 bases from J, the gap between germline ends came to 15 bases. In nucleotides, the CDR3 is TGTGCCAGCAGCTTAGCGGAGACCAGGGGCGGCAATGAGCAGTTCTTC. It is translated as CASSLAETRGGNEQFF. The full variable domain, in which reference TRBV7-6 and TRBJ2-1 provide the parts outside the CDR3, is GAGVSQSPRYKVTKRGQDVALRCDPISGHVSLYWYRQALGQGPEFLTYFNYEAQQDKSGLPNDRFSAERPEGSISTLTIQRTEQRDSAMYRCASSLAETRGGNEQFFGPGTRLTVL.

Remarks on this clone: The sample holds other DNA sequences that translate to the same CDR3. CDR3 in amino acids: CASSPRLAGTYEQYF. CDR3 bases: TGTGCCAGCTCCCCCAGACTAGCGGGAACCTACGAGCAGTACTTC. The V and J genes are TRBV18 and TRBJ2-7; 11 bases fit TRBD2. Germline-derived CDR1 and CDR2 are KGHSH and LQKENI. With 6 bases clipped from V and 2 bases from J, the junction kept 6 bases outside the gene matches. CDR3 size: 15 residues. The variable domain in full, with the rest retrieved from reference TRBV18 and TRBJ2-7, is NAGVMQNPRHLVRRRGQEARLRCSPMKGHSHVYWYRQLPEEGLKFMVYLQKENIIDESGMPKERFSAEFPKEGPSILRIQQVVRGDSAAYFCASSPRLAGTYEQYFGPGTRLTVT.

The V gene is TRBV28, the J gene TRBJ2-3; D remains ambiguous. Germline lookup yields CDR1 MDHEN and CDR2 SYDVKM. This CDR3 comprises 12 residues. Trimming pared 6 bases from V and 12 bases from J, leaving 16 bases between. The DNA of the CDR3 is TGTGCCAGCAGCCGGCAGAGACCGCCTCAGTATTTT. Its translation is CASSRQRPPQYF.

This chain links TRBV19 with TRBJ1-2; unclear D gene. Germline V gives CDR1 LNHDA, CDR2 SQIVND (reference sequence). This CDR3 spans 16 amino acids. V was pared by 9 bases and J by 4 bases, with 24 bases between. This CDR3 reads CASKLTGLKGGYGYTF. DNA of the CDR3: TGTGCCAGCAAATTGACCGGGCTTAAGGGAGGCTATGGCTACACCTTC.

This CDR3 is CASSYEGQGDYGYTF. DNA for the CDR3: TGTGCCAGCAGTTATGAAGGACAGGGCGACTATGGCTACACCTTC. The chain is built from TRBV28 and TRBJ1-2; 8 nucleotides agree with TRBD1. Germline V CDR1 and CDR2: MDHEN, SYDVKM. The V and J ends lost 4 bases and 3 bases, in that order; junction bases with no gene match: 7. This CDR3 has 15 amino acids.

The chain joins TRBV27 to TRBJ2-3; D might be TRBD2 (6 bases). Per germline, CDR1 MNHEY and CDR2 SMNVEV (reference sequence). This CDR3 has 16 amino acids. The V end was cut by 7 bases, the J end by 1 base, with 18 bases between. The CDR3 loop reads CASMPLKLAGTDTQYF. As DNA, the CDR3 is TGTGCCAGCATGCCCCTCAAATTAGCGGGCACAGATACGCAGTATTTT.

This clone is a singleton in its sample. The rearrangement links TRBV28 to TRBJ2-7; 8 nucleotides match TRBD1. Germline V gene data show CDR1 as MDHEN and CDR2 as SYDVKM. V was pared by 3 bases and J by 2 bases, with 12 bases of the junction left unmatched. The CDR3 extends over 17 amino acids. This CDR3 reads CASSLVSGAGGTYEQYF. CDR3 sequence (DNA): TGTGCCAGCAGTTTGGTATCGGGGGCAGGGGGCACCTACGAGCAGTACTTC. Full variable domain (rest looked up from reference TRBV28 and TRBJ2-7): DVKVTQSSRYLVKRTGEKVFLECVQDMDHENMFWYRQDPGLGLRLIYFSYDVKMKEKGDIPEGYSVSREKKERFSLILESASTNQTSMYLCASSLVSGAGGTYEQYFGPGTRLTVT.

This chain connects TRBV18 to TRBJ2-1; 9 nucleotides line up with TRBD1. Losses at the gene ends were 6 bases for V and 3 bases for J; bases not matched to a gene: 12. Germline CDR1 and CDR2: KGHSH and LQKENI. This CDR3 contains 17 residues. Here the CDR3 DNA reads TGTGCCAGCTCCAAACACGCGGGACAGGGACTCTACAATGAGCAGTTCTTC. The encoded protein is CASSKHAGQGLYNEQFF.

The chain has TRBV29-1 and TRBJ2-1, with 7 bases lining up with TRBD2. From germline, CDR1 is SQVTM and CDR2 ANQGSEA. The CDR3 has 13 amino acids. After removal of 4 bases from V and 8 bases from J, the junction contained 8 bases not matched to a gene. For the CDR3, the DNA is TGCAGCGTTGTGAGGACTAGTGGGTATGAGCAGTTCTTC. This encodes CSVVRTSGYEQFF.

The CDR3 DNA sequence: TGTGCCACCAGCAGGTACACCTACGAGCAGTACTTC. Translating gives CATSRYTYEQYF. The chain recombines TRBV15 with TRBJ2-7; D gene uncertain. The germline V gene has CDR1 LNHNV and CDR2 YYDKDF (reference sequence). CDR3 length: 12 amino acids. V lost 3 bases to trimming and J lost 2 bases, with 5 bases between them.

In this sample, this clone turned up once. This rearrangement joins TRBV5-1 to TRBJ1-3; TRBD1 is a possible D gene (6 bases). CDR3 size: 14 residues. V shed 4 bases and J shed 3 bases, with 11 bases lying between them. CDR1 is SGHRS, CDR2 YFSETQ, per germline. The CDR3, as DNA: TGCGCCAGCAGCCCGGAGGGGGGTGGAAACACCATATATTTT. This encodes CASSPEGGGNTIYF.

The chain employs TRBV5-4 and TRBJ2-3; tentatively, D is TRBD2 (5 bases). V gave up 4 bases and J gave up 1 base, with 10 bases separating them. Germline-derived CDR1 and CDR2 are SGHNT and YYREEE (reference sequence). CDR3 size: 14 residues. CDR3 residues: CASSGLTGTDTQYF. The DNA for the CDR3 is TGTGCCAGCAGCGGACTTACCGGCACAGATACGCAGTATTTT. The complete variable domain, with remaining parts taken from reference TRBV5-4 and TRBJ2-3, reads ETGVTQSPTHLIKTRGQQVTLRCSSQSGHNTVSWYQQALGQGPQFIFQYYREEENGRGNFPPRFSGLQFPNYSSELNVNALELDDSALYLCASSGLTGTDTQYFGPGTRLTVL.

V and J are TRBV6-6 and TRBJ2-4; tentatively, D is TRBD1 (5 bases). The CDR3 has 16 residues. Germline CDR1 is MNHNY and CDR2 is SVGAGI (reference sequence). V gave up 2 bases and J gave up 0 bases, with 11 bases separating them. The CDR3 nucleotides are TGTGCCAGCAGTTACACCTGGGGCAAAGCCAAAAACATTCAGTACTTC. Amino acid sequence: CASSYTWGKAKNIQYF.

Note on this clone: The same CDR3 arises from other DNA sequences in this sample as well. This sequence joins TRBV29-1 and TRBJ2-5; a possible D gene is TRBD1 (5 bases). Trimming stripped 4 bases from V and 4 bases from J, with 10 bases between. Looked up from germline, CDR1 is SQVTM and CDR2 is ANQGSEA. The CDR3 has 12 residues. In DNA, the CDR3 is TGCAGCGTTGCCCAGGGATCAGAGACCCAGTACTTC. Translation: CSVAQGSETQYF.

V and J are TRBV7-9 and TRBJ2-7, with a tentative D call TRBD1 (5 bases). This CDR3 has 15 amino acids. CDR1 is SEHNR and CDR2 is FQNEAQ in the germline V gene (reference sequence). Trimming stripped 4 bases from V and 3 bases from J, with 16 bases between. The CDR3 DNA is TGTGCCAGCAGCTACAGGAGAAATTTTGGCTACGAGCAGTACTTC. Its protein is CASSYRRNFGYEQYF.

This rearrangement joins TRBV6-4 to TRBJ2-1; 9 positions match TRBD2. Germline V gene lookup returns CDR1 MRHNA and CDR2 SNTAGT. CDR3 length equals 15 residues. V dropped 2 bases and J dropped 9; count of bases not matched to a gene: 8. As DNA, the CDR3 is TGTGCCAGCAGTGACGCGCGGGAGGGCCTTGGTGAGCAGTTCTTC. It specifies CASSDAREGLGEQFF.

This clone has just one count. CDR3 residues: CASRTPLAGETQYF. CDR3 sequence (DNA): TGCGCCAGCAGAACCCCGCTAGCAGGGGAGACCCAGTACTTC. The V call is TRBV5-1, the J call TRBJ2-5; possibly TRBD1 or TRBD2 for D (5 bases each). Trimming shortened V by 5 bases and J by 5 bases, and 16 bases separated the two germline ends. The CDR3 is made up of 14 amino acids. The germline V gene encodes CDR1 SGHRS and CDR2 YFSETQ.

As for this clone: In the same sample, other DNA sequences code for this CDR3. CDR3 in amino acids: CASSLVPAYNEQFF. In DNA form, the CDR3 reads TGCGCCAGCAGCTTGGTCCCAGCCTACAATGAGCAGTTCTTC. The chain uses TRBV5-1 and TRBJ2-1; D is undetermined. The CDR3 is 14 amino acids. Germline V lookup: CDR1 SGHRS, CDR2 YFSETQ. The V end lost 0 bases, the J end lost 2 bases, and 6 bases lay between the germline ends.